The 19 T cell receptor beta chains given below trace back to one sample, sequenced in a study of blood T cells in healthy people across ages. Combining a sample-barcoded 5' primer with a J-beta primer mix, a second PCR ran for about 7 to 11 cycles. TCRdb called the 5' RACE reads again in MiXCR, with one record for every CDR3 protein. The sample lists roughly 680,000 distinct CDR3 sequences, approximately 52% occurring once. The source material was blood. The receptors here all came from a woman older than 75 in good health.

This clonotype appeared a few times. With a much larger clone just one base away, this may be a read error. The chain employs TRBV6-5 and TRBJ2-1; 9 nucleotides agree with TRBD2. The CDR3 spans 17 residues. V was clipped by 1 base and J by 0 bases; unmatched bases: 4. Germline CDR1 reads MNHEY; CDR2 reads SVGAGI. CDR3 in amino acids: CASSYYSGSSSYNEQFF. In DNA, the CDR3 is TGTGCCAGCAGTTACTATAGCGGGAGTAGCTCCTACAATGAGCAGTTCTTC.

Comments on this clonotype: This clone may be a read error of a much larger clone one base away. This sequence joins TRBV29-1 and TRBJ2-1; 10 bases align to TRBD1. Germline loops: CDR1 SQVTM, CDR2 ANQGSEA. The CDR3 runs to 13 residues. V lost 5 bases to trimming and J lost 9 bases; unmatched junction nucleotides: 7. The CDR3 loop is CSVTLTGGGEQFF. CDR3 DNA sequence: TGCAGCGTTACCCTGACAGGGGGCGGTGAGCAGTTCTTC.

On this clonotype itself: The junction does not match germline at one end; this may be a read error. The chain carries TRBV10-3 and TRBJ1-2; no firm D call. The CDR3 runs to 13 residues. Germline V gene lookup returns CDR1 ENHRY and CDR2 SYGVKD. Here the CDR3 DNA reads TGTGCCATCAGTGAGTCTGGGAACTATGGCTACGCCTTC. Protein sequence: CAISESGNYGYAF.

This clonotype was detected only a few times. The gene calls are TRBV6-4 and TRBJ2-3; 7 bases match TRBD2. V dropped 0 bases and J dropped 5; count of bases not matched to a gene: 5. The CDR3 loop spans 15 amino acids. The germline gives CDR1 MRHNA, CDR2 SNTAGT. The CDR3, as DNA: TGTGCCAGCAGTGACTCGAGAACGGGGGGAGATACGCAGTATTTT. It specifies CASSDSRTGGDTQYF.

In its sample, this clonotype was seen a few times. The rearrangement links TRBV20-1 to TRBJ2-3; TRBD2 matches at 9 bases. The CDR3 covers 13 residues. With 6 bases clipped from V and 6 bases from J, the junction kept 7 bases outside the gene matches. CDR1 DFQATT and CDR2 SNEGSKA come from the germline V gene (reference sequence). In DNA form, the CDR3 reads TGCAGTGCCGGACTAGCGCGGAGTGATACGCAGTATTTT. Its protein is CSAGLARSDTQYF.

The table lists this clonotype with a count of one. The gene calls are TRBV12-3 or TRBV12-4 and TRBJ2-5; TRBD1 or TRBD2 may be the D gene (5 bases each). The CDR3 contains 15 residues. Trimming stripped 3 bases from V and 0 bases from J, with 11 bases between. CDR3 amino acids: CASSFIGTDQETQYF. The CDR3 nucleotides are TGTGCCAGCAGTTTTATCGGGACGGACCAAGAGACCCAGTACTTC.

This rearrangement joins TRBV5-1 to TRBJ2-2; TRBD2 is a possible D gene (5 bases). Germline V CDR1 and CDR2: SGHRS, YFSETQ. The V end was cut by 1 base, the J end by 6 bases, with 13 bases between. The CDR3 runs 15 residues. The CDR3, as DNA: TGCGCCAGCAGCTTGCCAACCGTGGGAGCCGGGGAGCTGTTTTTT. Protein: CASSLPTVGAGELFF.

This clonotype was counted once. V gene TRBV20-1 combines with J gene TRBJ2-5; the match to TRBD2 covers 8 bases. Unmatched junction bases numbered 8, after V lost 3 bases and J lost 2 bases. The germline CDR1 and CDR2 sequences are DFQATT and SNEGSKA (reference sequence). The CDR3 consists of 15 residues. The CDR3 sequence is CSASLLAGRQETQYF. CDR3 DNA sequence: TGCAGTGCTAGCCTCTTAGCGGGGAGACAAGAGACCCAGTACTTC.

Comment on this clonotype: A much bigger clone sits one base away, suggesting this may be a read error. The rearrangement uses TRBV3-1 and TRBJ2-3; unclear D gene. Germline V gives CDR1 LGHDT, CDR2 YNNKEL (reference sequence). The CDR3 contains 11 residues. V lost 4 bases and J lost 14, with 13 bases in between. The CDR3 bases are TGTGCCAGCAGCCTCAAATTGGCGCGGTATTTT. Protein product: CASSLKLARYF.

V gene TRBV2 combines with J gene TRBJ1-2, with D hard to call. The length of the CDR3 is 14 residues. The V gene lost 2 bases and the J gene lost 2 bases, with 9 bases spanning the gap. Germline V CDR1 and CDR2: SNHLY, FYNNEI. The CDR3 here is CASSEWAANYGYTF. In DNA form, the CDR3 reads TGTGCCAGCAGTGAATGGGCTGCAAACTATGGCTACACCTTC. The full variable domain, in which reference TRBV2 and TRBJ1-2 provide the parts outside the CDR3, is EPEVTQTPSHQVTQMGQEVILRCVPISNHLYFYWYRQILGQKVEFLVSFYNNEISEKSEIFDDQFSVERPDGSNFTLKIRSTKLEDSAMYFCASSEWAANYGYTFGSGTRLTVV.

CDR3 sequence: CASSRPGGSREQYF. For the CDR3, the DNA is TGTGCCAGCTCACGCCCTGGGGGTTCGCGCGAGCAGTACTTC. This chain links TRBV18 with TRBJ2-7, with D perhaps assigned TRBD1 or TRBD2 (5 bases each). Germline CDR1 KGHSH, CDR2 LQKENI. This CDR3 is built from 14 residues. V lost 4 bases, J lost 6 bases, and 16 bases lay in between.

At least ten counts were recorded for this clonotype. The CDR3 DNA reads as TGTGCCAGCAGCAGAGGACTAGCGAAAGAGACCCAGTACTTC. This sequence encodes CASSRGLAKETQYF. The chain couples TRBV3-1 to TRBJ2-5; TRBD2 aligns across 9 bases. The germline gives CDR1 LGHDT, CDR2 YNNKEL (reference sequence). The ends lost 5 bases at V and 3 bases at J; junction bases unmatched: 4. The CDR3 covers 14 residues.

The table lists this clonotype with many counts. This chain links TRBV20-1 with TRBJ2-1; 8 bases line up with TRBD2. Looked up from germline, CDR1 is DFQATT and CDR2 is SNEGSKA (reference sequence). This CDR3 is 13 amino acids long. The J segment lost 8 bases and the V segment lost 6 bases, leaving 9 bases of the junction unmatched. The CDR3 loop is CSATSGGGDEQFF. CDR3 sequence (DNA): TGCAGTGCAACCAGCGGGGGTGGGGATGAGCAGTTCTTC.

The rearrangement links TRBV20-1 to TRBJ2-4; 9 bases map to TRBD2. Matching the DNA end better, TRBJ2-7 makes the J call doubtful. The CDR3 runs to 16 residues. Germline V gives CDR1 DFQATT, CDR2 SNEGSKA (reference sequence). CDR3 loop: CSALKRQGAGGNEQYF. CDR3 nucleotide sequence: TGCAGTGCCCTCAAAAGGCAGGGCGCGGGGGGGAACGAGCAGTACTTC.

The gene calls are TRBV5-6 and TRBJ1-6, with TRBD1 identical over 9 bases. This CDR3 comprises 16 residues. The V gene's germline CDR1 is SGHDT and CDR2 YYEEEE. V lost 7 bases and J lost 8; bases outside the gene matches: 13. CDR3 loop: CASQGEADRGDSPLHF. The CDR3 nucleotides are TGTGCCAGCCAGGGCGAGGCGGACAGGGGTGATTCACCCCTCCACTTT.

The rearrangement uses TRBV28 and TRBJ2-1; the match to TRBD2 covers 7 bases. V trimming: 8 bases; J trimming: 5 bases; junction bases outside the gene matches: 21. The CDR3 totals 18 residues. In germline, CDR1 is MDHEN, CDR2 SYDVKM. CDR3 amino acids: CASHSLLAEGPEDNEQFF. CDR3 DNA sequence: TGTGCCAGCCACTCACTTCTAGCGGAGGGGCCCGAGGACAATGAGCAGTTCTTC.

In the case of this clonotype: A read error may be the cause here, since a much bigger clone is one base away. The V and J genes are TRBV25-1 and TRBJ2-7; D may correspond to TRBD1 or TRBD2 (5 bases each). Looked up from germline, CDR1 is MGHDK and CDR2 is SYGVNS. Deletions cut 4 bases from V and 5 bases from J, with 18 bases between. CDR3 length: 15 amino acids. The CDR3 is CASSVYGPGADEQYF. The CDR3 DNA reads TGTGCCAGCAGTGTCTATGGACCCGGGGCCGACGAGCAGTACTTC.

A remark on this clonotype: This may be a read error: a much more frequent sequence differs by one nucleotide. The DNA of the CDR3 is TGCAGTGCTACTGCAGGGTACGAAAAACTGTTTTTT. Amino acids: CSATAGYEKLFF. J is TRBJ1-4 and V is TRBV20-1, with D possibly TRBD1 on 5 matching bases. Germline CDR1 and CDR2: DFQATT and SNEGSKA (reference sequence). The CDR3 extends over 12 amino acids. With 4 bases removed from V and 8 bases from J, the gap between germline ends came to 11 bases.

As concerns this clonotype: A read error is possible here, since a much larger clone lies one base away. The V and J genes are TRBV4-1 and TRBJ1-5, with D possibly matching TRBD1 (6 bases). This CDR3 is built from 17 residues. V lost 1 base to trimming and J lost 4 bases, with 17 bases between them. Germline CDR1 reads MGHRA; CDR2 reads YSYEKL. This CDR3 reads CASSQVPGRGANQPQHF. Written as DNA, the CDR3 is TGCGCCAGCAGCCAAGTGCCGGGACGGGGGGCTAATCAGCCCCAGCATTTT.